The entry that follows covers one T cell receptor (beta chain) sequence. Its antigen is as yet unknown. Trimming took 4 bases from V and 0 from J; bases not matched to a gene: 3. CDR1 is MNHEY and CDR2 is SVGAGI in the germline V gene. CDR3 length: 15 residues. This sample was included in a study of cytomegalovirus exposure and HLA in healthy donors. General study results and limits: Among immune exposure information, only CMV serostatus was available. Trimming of TCR beta V- and J-genes showed a link, identified in a later analysis, to a missense DCLRE1C variant.

This PCR relied on a set of 60 Vbeta primers and 13 Jbeta primers. Assay used: immunoSEQ multiplex PCR; TCRdb lists only in-frame clones, some missing. This table holds around 170,000 clones, roughly 85% found once. V gene TRBV6-5 combines with J gene TRBJ2-1; TRBD1 matches at 7 bases. The TCR was taken from a woman aged 40-49 years in good health and CMV-seronegative. Input material: PBMCs. CDR3 nucleotide sequence: TGTGCCAGCAGTTTGACAGGGACCTCCTACAATGAGCAGTTCTTC. It translates to CASSLTGTSYNEQFF.